These 15 T cell receptor beta chains were sequenced from one sample in a study of T-cell memory formation after mild COVID-19. TCRdb reprocessed the 5' RACE reads with MiXCR, giving one entry per CDR3 protein. The profile covers roughly 40,000 distinct CDR3 sequences, with more than 7% appearing a single time and less than 1.5% taken by the ten largest. The sequencing sample was made of PBMCs or a T cell subset sorted from them (not recorded which). The receptors stem from a man younger than 35 who had mild COVID-19 (a few samples of this study predate the infection). Cell type and time point are not known.

The chain joins TRBV27 to TRBJ2-2; TRBD2 is a possible D gene (6 bases). Trimming pared 6 bases from V and 0 bases from J, leaving 14 bases between. Germline loops: CDR1 MNHEY, CDR2 SMNVEV (reference sequence). The CDR3 is 16 residues long. In DNA form, the CDR3 reads TGTGCCAGCAGAGCCCCGGGACTCTCGAACACCGGGGAGCTGTTTTTT. This codes for CASRAPGLSNTGELFF.

This clonotype was counted a few times. The V and J genes are TRBV5-1 and TRBJ2-7; a weak D match, TRBD2 (5 bases). Germline loops: CDR1 SGHRS, CDR2 YFSETQ. The V end was cut by 2 bases, the J end by 4 bases, with 13 bases between. The CDR3 has 14 amino acids. CDR3 bases: TGCGCCAGCAGCTTACTCGGACTGCAATACGAGCAGTACTTC. This gives the protein CASSLLGLQYEQYF.

The genes are TRBV4-1 and TRBJ2-7, with 12 bases fitting TRBD2. The V gene end was trimmed by 4 bases and the J gene end by 2 bases; junction bases not matched to a gene: 3. The germline V gene encodes CDR1 MGHRA and CDR2 YSYEKL. The CDR3 loop spans 15 amino acids. The CDR3 sequence is CASSRSSGGAYEQYF. The CDR3 DNA is TGCGCCAGCAGCCGATCTAGCGGGGGGGCCTACGAGCAGTACTTC.

This clonotype was counted only a few times. The chain combines TRBV7-2 with TRBJ2-1; 9 nucleotides align to TRBD1. With 8 bases clipped from V and 6 bases from J, the junction kept 8 bases outside the gene matches. Germline assignment: CDR1 SGHTA and CDR2 FQGNSA. CDR3 size: 14 residues. In DNA form, the CDR3 reads TGTGCCAGCTTCCGGGACAGGGACCTCAATGAGCAGTTCTTC. Protein: CASFRDRDLNEQFF.

The chain has TRBV7-2 and TRBJ1-3; D not certain. The CDR3 runs to 14 residues. Per the germline V gene, CDR1 is SGHTA and CDR2 is FQGNSA. The V and J ends lost 3 bases and 0 bases respectively, with 6 bases between them. The CDR3 here is CASSFFVSGNTIYF. The DNA of the CDR3 is TGTGCCAGCAGCTTCTTTGTCTCTGGAAACACCATATATTTT.

This clonotype has just a few counts. J is TRBJ1-2 and V is TRBV6-6, with 9 positions matching TRBD1. Germline values: CDR1 MNHNY, CDR2 SVGAGI (reference sequence). The V and J ends lost 6 bases and 1 base, in that order; junction bases with no gene match: 9. The CDR3 is 16 amino acids. The DNA for the CDR3 is TGTGCCAGCAGCCCGTGGGACAGGGAGTTTAACTATGGCTACACCTTC. Translation gives CASSPWDREFNYGYTF.

This clonotype was observed a handful of times. This chain connects TRBV4-3 to TRBJ2-1; 15 nucleotides match TRBD2. Germline V gene sequence: CDR1 LGHNA, CDR2 YSLEER. V was clipped by 4 bases and J by 10 bases; unmatched bases: 20. The CDR3 is 20 residues long. In DNA, the CDR3 is TGCGCCAGCAGCCTAAAATTTACCGGGACTAGCGGGGGGTGGTCCTGGGAGCAGTTCTTC. Amino acids: CASSLKFTGTSGGWSWEQFF.

The V and J genes are TRBV6-2 or TRBV6-3 and TRBJ1-2; D ambiguous. Trimming removed 7 bases from V and 10 bases from J, with 19 bases in between. The V gene's germline CDR1 is MNHEY and CDR2 SVGEGT. This CDR3 comprises 13 residues. The CDR3 sequence: CASTWSEADDYTF. CDR3 in DNA: TGTGCCAGCACGTGGTCGGAGGCTGACGACTACACCTTC.

The rearrangement uses TRBV28 and TRBJ1-2, with D possibly matching TRBD1 (5 bases). Per germline, CDR1 MDHEN and CDR2 SYDVKM. The CDR3 contains 12 residues. Trimming took off 7 bases at V and 8 bases at J, with 14 bases between the two ends. The CDR3, as DNA: TGTGCCAGCACTCCCCGGGGGACCGGCTACACCTTC. Translated, it gives CASTPRGTGYTF.

This clonotype was counted only a few times. This rearrangement joins TRBV7-6 to TRBJ1-5, with D unclear. V lost 2 bases to trimming and J lost 0 bases, with 8 bases between them. This CDR3 comprises 15 residues. Germline lookup yields CDR1 SGHVS and CDR2 FNYEAQ. CDR3 DNA sequence: TGTGCCAGCAGCTTAATAGCCGGTAGCAATCAGCCCCAGCATTTT. It translates to CASSLIAGSNQPQHF.

Ten or more counts support this clonotype. The chain links TRBV7-8 to TRBJ1-4; weak D call: TRBD1 (5 bases). The CDR3 runs to 14 residues. V shed 8 bases and J shed 7 bases, with 17 bases lying between them. The germline CDR1 and CDR2 sequences are SGHVS and FQNEAQ. CDR3 nucleotides: TGTGCCAGCCCAGATCGTCCCGGGGGTGAAAAACTGTTTTTT. Protein product: CASPDRPGGEKLFF.

This clonotype was detected many times. CDR3 DNA: TGCGCCAGCACCGGGGGGGCCGGCGGGGAGCTGTTTTTT. Translation: CASTGGAGGELFF. The gene calls are TRBV5-1 and TRBJ2-2; 8 nucleotides align to TRBD2. CDR3 length equals 13 residues. From germline, CDR1 is SGHRS and CDR2 YFSETQ. J lost 7 bases, V lost 6 bases, and 5 bases had no gene match.

This sequence joins TRBV5-4 and TRBJ1-2; D perhaps matches TRBD1 (6 bases). Germline CDR1 reads SGHNT; CDR2 reads YYREEE (reference sequence). CDR3 length: 12 residues. Trimming took off 4 bases at V and 8 bases at J, with 12 bases between the two ends. CDR3 amino acids: CASSPTTGGYTF. DNA for the CDR3: TGTGCCAGCAGCCCAACGACAGGAGGCTACACCTTC.

The chain uses TRBV5-1 and TRBJ2-7, with unresolved D. Trimming cost V 0 bases and J 2 bases, with 9 bases left between them. Germline values: CDR1 SGHRS, CDR2 YFSETQ. This CDR3 is built from 14 residues. CDR3 amino acids: CASSLGTAAYEQYF. The CDR3, as DNA: TGCGCCAGCAGCTTGGGGACCGCAGCCTACGAGCAGTACTTC.

This clonotype occurred a few times. The genes are TRBV4-2 and TRBJ2-1, with 9 bases aligning to TRBD2. Per germline, CDR1 LGHNA and CDR2 YNFKEQ. CDR3 length: 14 residues. V gave up 4 bases and J gave up 8 bases; unmatched junction bases: 6. This chain's CDR3 is CASSPAGGPDEQFF. The DNA of the CDR3 is TGTGCCAGCAGCCCAGCGGGGGGTCCGGATGAGCAGTTCTTC.